This TCR beta chain emerged from a study of T cell responses to AZD1222 COVID-19 vaccine. This clone has only one observation. Trimming stripped 7 bases from V and 0 bases from J, with 13 bases between. The CDR3 is 15 amino acids. Germline CDR1 reads MNHEY; CDR2 reads SMNVEV (reference sequence). The protocol was immunoSEQ multiplex PCR, while the TCRdb copy is restricted to in-frame clones and leaves out a portion. Of 95,000 to 100,000 clones listed, approximately 86% are singletons. The clonotype comes from an adult in good health. This sequence joins TRBV27 and TRBJ1-5; unclear D gene. This specimen consisted of peripheral blood, obtained on day 0 of AZD1222 vaccination. CDR3 bases: TGTGCCAGCACCCCGTCCCTCTATAGCAATCAGCCCCAGCATTTT. Protein sequence: CASTPSLYSNQPQHF.